This T cell receptor (beta chain) was sequenced for a study of glioma-infiltrating T cells. TCR alpha and beta CDR3 regions were amplified from RNA using iRepertoire nested multiplex PCR. TCRdb fed the multiplex PCR reads into MiXCR, producing one record per CDR3 protein. This sample yields 300,000 to 450,000 distinct CDR3 sequences, of which less than 50% are seen a single time; 9.5% to 15% belongs to the top ten. This clonotype was detected ten times or more. V lost 2 bases and J 3 bases, leaving 13 bases between the germline ends. CDR1 and CDR2 (germline): MDHEN, SYDVKM. CDR3 length: 15 amino acids.

The receptor was derived from a human donor with low-grade glioma or glioblastoma, undergoing nonglioma brain surgery, or in good health (not recorded which). Sequenced input: glioma tissue, nonneoplastic brain tissue, or PBMCs (not recorded which). The chain carries TRBV28 and TRBJ1-2; the D is unclear. The CDR3 reads CASSLQSRGDYGYTF. The CDR3, as DNA: TGTGCCAGCAGTTTACAATCTCGGGGAGACTATGGCTACACCTTC.